The rows below give T cell receptor beta chains drawn from one sample of a study of glioma-infiltrating T cells. Using its own MiXCR run on the multiplex PCR reads, TCRdb lists one record per CDR3 protein. The profile shows a few hundred thousand distinct CDR3 sequences, roughly two fifths of them singletons. The sample consisted of glioma tissue, nonneoplastic brain tissue, or PBMCs (not recorded which). The receptor set was obtained from a human donor with low-grade glioma or glioblastoma, undergoing nonglioma brain surgery, or in good health (not recorded which). Both conserved end residues are part of each CDR3. The D gene is left open where the match is weak. A clone size is listed for some rows: how often the clone was seen (once, few, many), or a class if it is expanded.

TRBV6-2/TRBV6-3	many	TRBD2	TRBJ2-3	16	TGTGCCAGCAGCCCCCGTGGGGCGGGAGTCGAGGATACGCAGTATTTT	CASSPRGAGVEDTQYF
TRBV20-1	-	-	TRBJ1-1	14	TGCAGTGCTAGAGTCGGGGGACGGTTGACTGAAGCTTTCTTT	CSARVGGRLTEAFF
TRBV25-1	many	-	TRBJ1-6	15	TGTGCCAGCAGTGACCCGCGGGGACGCAATTCACCCCTCCACTTT	CASSDPRGRNSPLHF
TRBV4-3	-	TRBD1	TRBJ1-2	14	TGCGCCAGCAGCTGGACAGGGGGGGACTATGGCTACACCTTC	CASSWTGGDYGYTF
TRBV6-2/TRBV6-3	few	-	TRBJ2-6	16	TGTGCCAGCAGTACCGGGACCCCGCGAGGGGCCAACGTCCTGACTTTC	CASSTGTPRGANVLTF
TRBV4-1	few	TRBD1	TRBJ2-1	16	TGCGCCAGCAGCCCAATGGGGGACAGGGGATCCAATGAGCAGTTCTTC	CASSPMGDRGSNEQFF
TRBV6-5	-	-	TRBJ1-1	15	TGTGCCATCAGTGAGTCCTTCAGGGTGAACACTGAAGCTTCCTTT	CAISESFRVNTEASF
TRBV6-2/TRBV6-3	many	TRBD2	TRBJ2-7	14	TGTGCCAGCAGTATAGCGGGAGACATACCCGAGCAGTACTTC	CASSIAGDIPEQYF
TRBV7-2	many	TRBD1	TRBJ1-1	15	TGTGCCAGCAGCTTAGGAACAGGGGCATCGACTGAAGCTTTCTTT	CASSLGTGASTEAFF
TRBV20-1	many	TRBD2	TRBJ2-1	17	TGCAGTGCTCCCCGACCGGGACTAGCGGGAGACTTCAATGAGCAGTTCTTC	CSAPRPGLAGDFNEQFF
TRBV6-2/TRBV6-3	many	TRBD1	TRBJ2-3	14	TGTGCCAGCATTCGGGACAGGAGCACAGATACGCAGTATTTT	CASIRDRSTDTQYF
TRBV28	few	-	TRBJ2-5	13	TGTGCCAGCAGTACCGGGACCCAAGAGACCCAGTACTTC	CASSTGTQETQYF
TRBV20-1	-	TRBD1	TRBJ1-1	13	TGCAGTGCTAGAACGGGACAGATGACTAAAGCTTTCTTT	CSARTGQMTKAFF
TRBV29-1	-	-	TRBJ2-3	13	TGCGGCGTTGAGTCCAGGGGGGCGGATACGCAGTATTTT	CGVESRGADTQYF
TRBV4-1	-	-	TRBJ2-7	16	TGCGCCAGCAGCCCGGGATTTTCTCTGGGGGGAGACGAGCAGTACTTC	CASSPGFSLGGDEQYF
TRBV27	-	-	TRBJ2-1	15	TGTGTTAGCAGTCTCCACCCCTTGGGGGACAATGAGCAGTTCTTC	CVSSLHPLGDNEQFF
TRBV7-8	-	TRBD2	TRBJ2-7	21	TGTGCCAGCAGCTCACCTACCCGCGGACAGGGGACTAGCGGGGCCTACTACGAGCAGTACTTC	CASSSPTRGQGTSGAYYEQYF
TRBV25-1	many	-	TRBJ2-7	13	TGTGCCAGCAGTGCAGGACCCTCCTACGAGCAGTACTTC	CASSAGPSYEQYF
TRBV6-2/TRBV6-3	many	TRBD2	TRBJ2-1	16	TGTGCCAGCAGTTACCCCTGGACTAGCGGGAGGAATGAGCAGTTCTTC	CASSYPWTSGRNEQFF
TRBV15	many	-	TRBJ2-5	18	TGTGCCACCAGCAGAGCCCCCCCCGGGGGAACGACAAAAGAGACCCAGTACTTC	CATSRAPPGGTTKETQYF
TRBV12-3/TRBV12-4	-	-	TRBJ2-3	12	TGTGCCAGCAACTGGGTGGGAGATACGCAGTATTTT	CASNWVGDTQYF
TRBV6-1	-	-	TRBJ2-7	15	TGTGCCAGCAGTTCCGCCGGGACGGGATCCTACGAGCAGTACTTC	CASSSAGTGSYEQYF
TRBV7-9	few	-	TRBJ2-3	16	TGTGCCAGCAGCTTAAGAGGGGATGTGCCCACAGATACGCAGTATTTT	CASSLRGDVPTDTQYF
TRBV28	-	TRBD1	TRBJ2-1	13	TGTGCCAGCAGGACCACAGGGGCGAATGAGCAGTTCTTC	CASRTTGANEQFF
TRBV28	few	-	TRBJ2-7	16	TGTGCCAGCAGCCCCGTAGGAGGGGGGACAAACTACGAGCAGTACTTC	CASSPVGGGTNYEQYF
TRBV7-2	-	-	TRBJ2-2	17	TGTGCCAGCAGCCCCGGGGCCCTCTCTGGAAACACCGGGGAGCTGTTTTTT	CASSPGALSGNTGELFF
TRBV27	many	-	TRBJ1-1	13	TGTGCCAGCAGTTTAGGGGCGAACACTGAAGCTTTCTTT	CASSLGANTEAFF
TRBV6-9	-	-	TRBJ2-7	13	TGTGCCAGCAGTTACGAGGAAACCTACGAGCAGTACTTC	CASSYEETYEQYF